The subject of this entry is one TCR beta chain. Its antigen is not yet known. Base qualities are missing; no much larger clone stands one base away. The CDR3 starts with the cysteine, ends with the phenylalanine, and has 18 residues. The DNA shown is the 54-base CDR3, in frame from base 1. The junction shows trimming of 2 bases on V and 0 bases on J, plus 14 bases between the germline ends. CDR1 and CDR2 are read off the germline V gene as KGHSH and LQKENI. The data belong to a study of T cell responses to AZD1222 COVID-19 vaccine (dated by TCRdb to the early 2020s). Regarding the study in general: TCR sequencing covered some 240 trial participants: some 210 given two doses of AZD1222 and around 26 given two doses of MenACWY control vaccine. Enrollment into the trials was organized by age into subgroups of 18-55, 56-69 and 70-plus years, and those subgroups contained about 150, 27 and 61 TCR-sequenced participants, respectively. Findings and caveats that apply to the study as a whole: Participants were mostly white British, with more females than males. The authors suggested clonal diversity may have been underestimated. A significant rise in spike-specific TCR breadth and depth was observed after two AZD1222 doses relative to day 0 and relative to MenACWY recipients. In the small 56-69-year group, the increase in depth fell short of significance, most likely because of low power. Because no samples from the day 14 peak response were available, repertoires could be characterized only after the peak T cell response. Reportedly, almost half of the unique spike-specific TCRs recognized epitopes lying outside the regions that are mutated in the B.1.351 and B.1.1.7 variants. Vaccine-associated CD4 TCRs spanned the whole spike protein, with dominant responses in regions 160-218 and 743-854. Conclusions about previously exposed vaccinees were limited because only six AZD1222 recipients were SARS-CoV-2 seropositive at baseline.

The time point label on this specimen signifies: about 28 days (+/-7) after the second vaccine dose. AZD1222 recipients whose second dose came at about 4 weeks and those whose second dose came at about 12 weeks were combined into one group, since spike-specific TCR depth and breadth did not differ between the two schedules. Vaccinee samples were obtained from the UK trials COV001 and COV002, which included a single-blind randomized controlled phase 2/3 trial of AZD1222 (ChAdOx1 nCoV-19) in healthy adults. Trial participant PBMC samples were collected at day 0 and day 28 after the second dose for TCRbeta chain sequencing. The CDR3 regions of human TCRbeta chains were subjected to immunosequencing. Per the original workflow: Repertoire TCRs were matched against a reference library of SARS-CoV-2-specific TCRs generated with the MIRA antigen-specificity platform. Breadth was defined as the fraction of unique TCRs that were SARS-CoV-2-associated, and depth was defined as the fraction of total T cells that were SARS-CoV-2-associated. Using the MIRA data, every spike-specific TCR was mapped to the spike region that the TCR reacted to and assigned to either a CD4 or a CD8 class. Log10-transformed breadth and depth values were compared by one-way ANOVA with Sidak's multiple comparisons tests. Here the immuneACCESS table is served through TCRdb, limited to in-frame sequences with V and J called. Missing clones are a known gap in these copies; in checked studies unresolved V genes cover under half, and the rest lacks a known reason. V, J and clone size derive from that table, while D and trimming were established from the DNA sequence. Here the sample has approximately 100,000 clones; around 87% occur a single time. The ten largest clonotypes hold roughly 4.5% of the sample.

Here the sequenced sample was peripheral blood, taken 28 days after the second AZD1222 dose. This receptor chain uses TRBV18 and TRBJ2-6; D gene: possibly TRBD1, on 5 matching bases. The TCR sequence derives from an adult who received the AZD1222 COVID-19 vaccine. The bases are TGTGCCAGCTCACCAGCGACAGCCTCAAGCTCTGGGGCCAACGTCCTGACTTTC. Its protein reads: CASSPATASSSGANVLTF.